The entry below describes one T cell receptor (beta chain). Its antigen is not identified. The CDR3 runs to 23 residues. Germline V gene sequence: CDR1 SGHTA, CDR2 FQGTGA. V was shortened by 0 bases and J by 6 bases, with 38 bases between the two germline ends. 13 Jbeta primers and 60 Vbeta primers were used for the PCR. This table comes from immunoSEQ multiplex PCR, and its TCRdb copy is limited to in-frame clones, with some not included. The sample includes about 190,000 clones, more than 65% of them seen just once. This sample was included in a study of cytomegalovirus exposure and HLA in healthy donors. Whole-study context: Clustering assigned over 70% of the roughly 420 genotyped donors to the Caucasian-associated ancestry cluster.

Notes on the study in general: Cytomegalovirus association was listed for about 150 TCR beta chains. The study had only CMV serostatus as immune exposure information. Several top significant clusters appeared, in a later analysis, to be linked to common viral pathogens.

This sequence originates from a woman in her twenties or thirties in good health and CMV-seronegative. The chain joins TRBV7-3 to TRBJ1-1; maybe TRBD1 (6 bases). The sequenced material came from PBMCs. The CDR3 region is CASSLTPEGGSGPIHPLVPEAFF. DNA for the CDR3: TGTGCCAGCAGCTTAACCCCCGAAGGGGGTTCAGGTCCTATCCACCCCCTGGTCCCTGAAGCTTTCTTT.